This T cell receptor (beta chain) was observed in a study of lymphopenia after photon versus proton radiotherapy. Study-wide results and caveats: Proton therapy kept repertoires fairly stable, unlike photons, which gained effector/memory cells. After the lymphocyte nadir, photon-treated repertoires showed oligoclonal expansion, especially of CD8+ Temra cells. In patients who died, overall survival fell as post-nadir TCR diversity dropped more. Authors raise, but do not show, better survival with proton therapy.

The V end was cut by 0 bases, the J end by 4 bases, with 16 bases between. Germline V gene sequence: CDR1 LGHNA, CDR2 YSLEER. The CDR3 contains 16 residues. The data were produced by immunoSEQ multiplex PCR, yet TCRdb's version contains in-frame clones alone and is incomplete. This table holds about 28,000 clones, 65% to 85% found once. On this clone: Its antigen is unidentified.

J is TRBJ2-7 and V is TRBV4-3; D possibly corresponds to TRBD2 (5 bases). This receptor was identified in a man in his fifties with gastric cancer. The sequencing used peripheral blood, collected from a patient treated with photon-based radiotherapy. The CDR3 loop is CASSQDTPSGLYEQYF. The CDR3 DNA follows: TGCGCCAGCAGCCAAGATACCCCCAGCGGCTTGTACGAGCAGTACTTC.